Included here is one TCR beta chain sequence, with context. The antigen it recognizes is unknown. Nothing much larger sits one base from this clone, and base qualities are not available. The CDR3 regions of human TCRbeta chains were subjected to immunosequencing. Turning to the authors' computational methods: TCRs in the repertoires were matched against a reference library of SARS-CoV-2-specific TCRs that had been generated with the MIRA antigen-specificity platform. Breadth meant the fraction of unique TCRs that were SARS-CoV-2-associated, whereas depth meant the fraction of total T cells that were SARS-CoV-2-associated. Using the MIRA data, each spike-specific TCR was mapped to the spike region that the TCR reacts to and placed in a CD4 or CD8 class. Log10-transformed breadth and depth values were compared by one-way ANOVA with Sidak's multiple comparisons tests. Held by TCRdb, this immuneACCESS table contains in-frame sequences only and omits some clones. Under half of the omission traces to an unresolved V gene where checked; the cause of the rest is unknown. V and J calls and clone size come straight from that table; D and trimming were deduced from the DNA. The sample data list about 120,000 clones, and over 75% of these were observed just once. Approximately 3.5% of the sample goes to the ten largest clones.

The sample belongs to a study of T cell responses to AZD1222 COVID-19 vaccine (dated by TCRdb to the early 2020s). As for the study more broadly: AZD1222 recipients whose second dose came at about 4 weeks and those whose second dose came at about 12 weeks were combined into one group, since spike-specific TCR depth and breadth did not differ between the two schedules. TCR sequencing was performed for 230 to 250 trial participants, of whom roughly 200 were given two doses of AZD1222 and around 25 were given two doses of MenACWY control vaccine. Trial participants were enrolled by age into subgroups of 18-55, 56-69 and 70-plus years, and around 150, 28 and 57 TCR-sequenced participants, respectively, were included in these subgroups.

Sample time point, as interpreted from the label and publication: baseline before first vaccination. Vaccinee samples came from UK trials COV001 and COV002, including a single-blind randomized controlled phase 2/3 trial of AZD1222 (ChAdOx1 nCoV-19) in healthy adults. For TCRbeta chain sequencing, PBMC samples were collected from trial participants at day 0 and at day 28 after the second dose. The paper's findings and limits, for the study overall: After two AZD1222 doses, both the breadth and the depth of spike-specific TCRs were significantly higher than at day 0 and than in MenACWY recipients. Participants were mostly white British and included more females than males, and it was suggested by the authors that clonal diversity may have been underestimated. Epitopes outside the regions mutated in the B.1.351 and B.1.1.7 variants were reportedly recognized by nearly half of the unique spike-specific TCRs. The vaccine-associated CD4 TCRs covered the entire spike protein, and the dominant responses fell in regions 160-218 and 743-854. Conclusions about previously exposed vaccinees were limited because only six AZD1222 recipients were SARS-CoV-2 seropositive at baseline. No day 14 peak-response samples were available, so repertoires were characterized only after the peak T cell response. In the small 56-69-year group, the increase in depth fell short of significance, most likely because of low power.

Based on the germline V gene (reference sequence), the CDR1 and CDR2 sequences are SGHNT and YYREEE. Counted from cysteine to phenylalanine, this CDR3 has 15 amino acids. Left in the record is the CDR3 DNA by itself, 45 bases read in frame from the first base. Trimming leaves V shorter by 4 bases and J shorter by 4 bases, with the junction holding 7 bases beyond the gene matches. The chain was built from TRBV5-4 and TRBJ2-1, with 8 bases in between that match TRBD2. The starting material was peripheral blood, obtained on day 0 of AZD1222 vaccination. The sequence derives from an adult in good health. For the CDR3, the sequence is CASSPGGPVYNEQFF. The nucleotide sequence is given as TGTGCCAGCAGCCCGGGGGGGCCTGTTTACAATGAGCAGTTCTTC.